The rows below give T cell receptor beta chains drawn from one sample of a study of cytomegalovirus exposure and HLA in healthy donors. Libraries were prepared by immunoSEQ multiplex PCR; TCRdb keeps only in-frame clonotypes and omits some of them. The sample lists about 160,000 clones; approximately 76% were seen once. The specimen was PBMCs. All receptors derive from a man aged 55 to 69 in good health and CMV-seronegative. Each CDR3 is given without its conserved first and last residue.

cdr3_aa	v_call	cdr3_length	j_call
ASSLWRTGGIEQY	TRBV28	13	TRBJ2-7
ASTPGTGVYGYT	TRBV7-2	12	TRBJ1-2
ASCPEQTYQETQY	TRBV2	13	TRBJ2-5
ASTGQGQETQY	TRBV7-8	11	TRBJ2-5
ASSRGQGLSEKLF	TRBV6-6	13	TRBJ1-4
ASSAEGMGGEKLF	TRBV9	13	TRBJ1-4
ASSPVADYEQY	TRBV18	11	TRBJ2-7
ASSDTRLDIQY	TRBV10-2	11	TRBJ2-4
ASSLYGGTGELF	TRBV7-9	12	TRBJ2-2
ASSIRWRTGATNRVQY	TRBV19	16	TRBJ2-4
ATSRTGGWSEKLF	TRBV15	13	TRBJ1-4
ASSYGTEGSYEQY	TRBV6-5	13	TRBJ2-7
ASSQSVTDHGYT	TRBV16	12	TRBJ1-2
ASSTSVGTGSNQPQH	TRBV27	15	TRBJ1-5
ASSVGAESTDTQY	TRBV9	13	TRBJ2-3
ASRHRQSSMENIQY	TRBV2	14	TRBJ2-4
ASSIERTDTQY	TRBV19	11	TRBJ2-3
ASSPPGQGDEKLF	TRBV28	13	TRBJ1-4
ASSLVGGVGDEQF	TRBV7-9	13	TRBJ2-1
ASSLRVGGGLTDTQY	TRBV9	15	TRBJ2-3
ASSWGVGLAGASYEQY	TRBV5-1	16	TRBJ2-7
ASSPTQETTGELF	TRBV19	13	TRBJ2-2
SVGSTGGVAEGYT	TRBV29-1	13	TRBJ1-2
AWRASGNTIY	TRBV30	10	TRBJ1-3
ASSRRDRNTEAF	TRBV5-5	12	TRBJ1-1
ASSLGSAGTYEQY	TRBV5-1	13	TRBJ2-7
AAKDRGTYEAF	TRBV11-3	11	TRBJ1-1
ASSLVGGRDTQY	TRBV5-1	12	TRBJ2-3